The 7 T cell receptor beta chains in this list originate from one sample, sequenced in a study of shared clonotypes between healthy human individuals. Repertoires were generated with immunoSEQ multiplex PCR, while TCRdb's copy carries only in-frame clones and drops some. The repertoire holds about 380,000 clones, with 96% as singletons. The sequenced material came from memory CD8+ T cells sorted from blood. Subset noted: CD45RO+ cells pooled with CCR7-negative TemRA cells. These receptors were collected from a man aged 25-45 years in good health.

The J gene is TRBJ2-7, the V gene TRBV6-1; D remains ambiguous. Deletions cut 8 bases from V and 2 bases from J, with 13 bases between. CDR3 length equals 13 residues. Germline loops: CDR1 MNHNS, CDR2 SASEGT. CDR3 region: CASQPNLPYEQYF. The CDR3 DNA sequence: TGTGCCAGCCAACCGAATCTCCCCTACGAGCAGTACTTC.

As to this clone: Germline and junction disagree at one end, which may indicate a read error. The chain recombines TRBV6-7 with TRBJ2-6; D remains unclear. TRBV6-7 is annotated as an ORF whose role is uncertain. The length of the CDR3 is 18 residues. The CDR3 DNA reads TGTGCCAGCAGTAGTAGGAAGCGTTTTACAAAGTCGGGCCAACGTCCTGACTTC. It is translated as CASSSRKRFTKSGQRPDF.

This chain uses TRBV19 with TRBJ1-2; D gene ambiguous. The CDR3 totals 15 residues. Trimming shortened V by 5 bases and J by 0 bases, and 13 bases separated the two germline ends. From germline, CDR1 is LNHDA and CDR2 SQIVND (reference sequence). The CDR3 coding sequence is TGTGCCAGTAGTTCCCGCGTAGCGCCTAACTATGGCTACACCTTC. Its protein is CASSSRVAPNYGYTF.

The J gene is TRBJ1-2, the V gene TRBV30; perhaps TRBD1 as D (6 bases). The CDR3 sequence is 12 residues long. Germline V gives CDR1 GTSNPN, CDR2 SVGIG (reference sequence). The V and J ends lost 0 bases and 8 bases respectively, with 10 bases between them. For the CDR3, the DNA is TGTGCCTGGAGTGTAGGGGGGAAAGGCTACACCTTC. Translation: CAWSVGGKGYTF.

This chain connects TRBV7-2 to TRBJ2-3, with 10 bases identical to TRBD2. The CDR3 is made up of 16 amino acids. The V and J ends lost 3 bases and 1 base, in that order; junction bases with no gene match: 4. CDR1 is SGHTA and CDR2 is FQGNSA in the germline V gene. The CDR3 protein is CASSFPSGGRTDTQYF. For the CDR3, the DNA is TGTGCCAGCAGCTTTCCTAGCGGGGGCCGCACAGATACGCAGTATTTT.

Here the CDR3 DNA reads TGTGCCAGCAGCTTGGCAGGTAGCAATCAGCCCCAGCATTTT. As protein: CASSLAGSNQPQHF. The rearrangement joins TRBV5-5 to TRBJ1-5; unclear D gene. Germline values: CDR1 SGHKS, CDR2 YYEKEE (reference sequence). Trimming pared 0 bases from V and 0 bases from J, leaving 4 bases between. CDR3 size: 14 residues.

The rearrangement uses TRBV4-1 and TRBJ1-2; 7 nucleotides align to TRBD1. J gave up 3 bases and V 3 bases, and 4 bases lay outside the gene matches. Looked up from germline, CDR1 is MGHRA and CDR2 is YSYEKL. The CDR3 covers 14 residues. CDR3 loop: CASSHPDRDYGYTF. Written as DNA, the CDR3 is TGCGCCAGCAGCCATCCCGACAGGGACTATGGCTACACCTTC.